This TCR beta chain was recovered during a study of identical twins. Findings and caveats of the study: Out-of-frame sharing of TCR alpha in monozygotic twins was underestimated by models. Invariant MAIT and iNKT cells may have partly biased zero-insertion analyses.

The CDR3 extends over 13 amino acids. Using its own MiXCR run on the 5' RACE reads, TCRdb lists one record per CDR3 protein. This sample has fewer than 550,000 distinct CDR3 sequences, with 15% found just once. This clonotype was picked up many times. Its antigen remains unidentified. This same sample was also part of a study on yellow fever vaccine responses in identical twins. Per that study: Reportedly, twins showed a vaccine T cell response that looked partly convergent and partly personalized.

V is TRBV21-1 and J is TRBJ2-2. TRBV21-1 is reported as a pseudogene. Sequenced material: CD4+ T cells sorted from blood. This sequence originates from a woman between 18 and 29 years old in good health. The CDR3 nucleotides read TGTGCCAGCAGCCCGCACCCCAGGGGGAAGCTGTTTTTT. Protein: CASSPHPRGKLFF.